These T cell receptor beta chains were read from a single sample in a study of somatic mutations in cytotoxic T cells in rheumatoid arthritis. Assay used: immunoSEQ multiplex PCR; TCRdb lists only in-frame clones, some missing. The sample gives roughly 16,000 clones, approximately 78% of which show up once; approximately 17% is in the top ten. The sample comprised CD8+ T cells sorted from blood. The receptors derive from a woman in her fifties or sixties with rheumatoid arthritis. Each CDR3 is given with its conserved first and last residue. The order of the fields is D gene, clone size, V gene, CDR3 length, J gene, CDR3 protein, CDR3 DNA. A D gene is named only where the DNA matches it firmly. For some rows the clone size is stated as once, few or many, or as a class when expanded; others skip it.

>TRBD1|.|TRBV27|17|TRBJ2-6
CASSYQGASSGANVLTF
TGTGCCAGCAGTTACCAGGGGGCAAGCTCTGGGGCCAACGTCCTGACTTTC
>TRBD2|.|TRBV5-6|15|TRBJ2-7
CASSLRLAAVYEQYF
TGTGCCAGCAGCTTGCGACTAGCGGCAGTCTACGAGCAGTACTTC
>TRBD2|.|TRBV4-2|15|TRBJ2-7
CASSPGRLAGVEQYF
TGTGCCAGCAGCCCCGGGCGCCTAGCGGGAGTCGAGCAGTACTTC
>TRBD1|.|TRBV10-3|15|TRBJ2-7
CAISDSGQGSYEQYF
TGTGCCATCAGTGATTCGGGACAGGGATCCTACGAGCAGTACTTC
>TRBD1|.|TRBV6-5|15|TRBJ1-2
CASSWARQGADGYTF
TGTGCCAGCAGTTGGGCTCGGCAGGGGGCTGACGGCTACACCTTC
>.|.|TRBV7-9|16|TRBJ2-5
CASSLGPDGDQETQYF
TGTGCCAGCAGCTTGGGCCCAGACGGAGACCAAGAGACCCAGTACTTC
>TRBD1|.|TRBV11-2|16|TRBJ1-2
CASSHTTGPSNYGYTF
TGTGCCAGCAGCCACACGACAGGGCCCTCGAACTATGGCTACACCTTC
>TRBD2|once|TRBV7-8|18|TRBJ2-1
CASRGGTSGRRTYNEQFF
TGTGCCAGCAGGGGGGGGACTAGCGGGAGGAGGACCTACAATGAGCAGTTCTTC
>TRBD1|.|TRBV4-1|15|TRBJ1-4
CASSQEGTDNEKLFF
TGCGCCAGCAGCCAAGAAGGGACAGATAATGAAAAACTGTTTTTT
>.|.|TRBV27|17|TRBJ1-2
CASSSSLGQGVNYGYTF
TGTGCCAGCAGTTCCAGTCTGGGGCAGGGAGTTAACTATGGCTACACCTTC
>.|.|TRBV27|13|TRBJ2-1
CASGLAPRNEQFF
TGTGCCAGCGGGCTAGCCCCCCGCAATGAGCAGTTCTTC
>.|.|TRBV29-1|11|TRBJ1-3
CSVVFGNTIYF
TGCAGCGTTGTGTTCGGAAACACCATATATTTT
>TRBD1|few|TRBV28|16|TRBJ2-7
CASSSRDRVHSYEQYF
TGTGCCAGCAGCTCCCGGGACAGGGTGCACTCCTACGAGCAGTACTTC
>.|.|TRBV4-1|13|TRBJ2-7
CASSQAIFYEQYF
TGCGCCAGCAGCCAAGCGATCTTTTACGAGCAGTACTTC
>.|.|TRBV19|15|TRBJ1-5
CASSIVGNSNQPQHF
TGTGCCAGTAGTATAGTTGGGAATAGCAATCAGCCCCAGCATTTT
>.|.|TRBV6-1|15|TRBJ2-1
CASSERGTLYNEQFF
TGTGCCAGCAGTGAACGGGGAACCCTCTACAATGAGCAGTTCTTC
>.|.|TRBV6-5|14|TRBJ1-1
CASSHRQVNTEAFF
TGTGCCAGCAGCCATCGACAGGTTAACACTGAAGCTTTCTTT
>.|.|TRBV14|14|TRBJ2-2
CASSQSRTSGELFF
TGTGCCAGCAGCCAGAGTAGGACCTCCGGGGAGCTGTTTTTT
>.|.|TRBV6-1|15|TRBJ1-4
CASSEQAGTNEKLFF
TGTGCCAGCAGTGAACAGGCCGGAACTAATGAAAAACTGTTTTTT
>.|.|TRBV9|14|TRBJ2-7
CASSVGGDSYEQYF
TGTGCCAGCAGCGTAGGGGGGGACTCCTACGAGCAGTACTTC
>.|.|TRBV9|10|TRBJ1-2
CASSGTKTTF
TGTGCCAGCAGCGGGACCAAAACTACCTTC
>TRBD1|.|TRBV15|18|TRBJ1-2
CATSRLPPGQEHDYGYTF
TGTGCCACCAGCAGACTGCCCCCGGGACAGGAACACGACTATGGCTACACCTTC
>.|.|TRBV5-1|14|TRBJ1-1
CASSLTRANTEAFF
TGCGCCAGCAGCCTAACCCGGGCGAACACTGAAGCTTTCTTT
>.|.|TRBV11-2|12|TRBJ1-1
CAGKTGMTEAFF
TGTGCCGGTAAGACCGGGATGACTGAAGCTTTCTTT
>.|.|TRBV15|17|TRBJ2-3
CATSGTPGGRYTDTQYF
TGTGCCACCAGCGGAACCCCAGGAGGTCGCTACACAGATACGCAGTATTTT
>TRBD1|.|TRBV29-1|13|TRBJ2-7
CSVNGQDLYEQYF
TGCAGCGTCAATGGACAGGACCTCTACGAGCAGTACTTC
>TRBD1|.|TRBV6-5|16|TRBJ1-2
CASSYSLGQGDNGYTF
TGTGCCAGCAGTTACTCCTTGGGACAGGGTGATAATGGCTACACCTTC
>.|.|TRBV5-1|18|TRBJ1-1
CASSSQGWSGGMNTEAFF
TGCGCCAGCAGCTCCCAGGGGTGGTCGGGGGGAATGAACACTGAAGCTTTCTTT
>.|.|TRBV5-1|15|TRBJ1-1
CASSTGRIPNTEAFF
TGCGCCAGCAGCACCGGACGGATCCCGAACACTGAAGCTTTCTTT